This T cell receptor (beta chain) derives from a study of cytomegalovirus exposure and HLA in healthy donors. The study ran its PCR with 60 Vbeta and 13 Jbeta primers. TCRdb's copy holds only in-frame clones and misses some; the assay was immunoSEQ multiplex PCR. This sample has 160,000 or so clones, with roughly 80% found just once. Trimming stripped 5 bases from V and 4 bases from J, with 20 bases between. From germline, CDR1 is MNHEY and CDR2 SMNVEV (reference sequence). CDR3 length: 16 residues. Sequenced material: PBMCs. The clonotype originates from a man between 45 and 60 years old in good health and CMV-seropositive. The V gene is TRBV27, the J gene TRBJ2-5; D perhaps matches TRBD2 (5 bases). Here the CDR3 reads CASSNSGGRRVETQYF. The CDR3 DNA reads TGTGCCAGCAGTAATTCGGGTGGGCGGCGGGTAGAGACCCAGTACTTC.